A selection of T cell receptor beta chains follows, all from one sample in a study of cytomegalovirus exposure and HLA in healthy donors. The table came from immunoSEQ multiplex PCR; TCRdb's copy has only in-frame clones and leaves some out. The sample contains about 140,000 clones, about 76% of which appear only once. Sequencing was done on a sample of PBMCs. The origin of the receptors is a female donor in good health and CMV-seronegative. CDR3s include the opening cysteine and the closing phenylalanine or tryptophan. The D gene is left open where the match is weak. A clone size is listed for some rows: how often the clone was seen (once, few, many), or a class if it is expanded.

>NA|NA|TRBV7-6|TRBJ1-2
CASSRKGGNYGYTF
TGTGCCAGCAGCCGCAAGGGGGGGAACTATGGCTACACCTTC
>NA|NA|TRBV10-3|TRBJ1-4
CAISESRGLNEKLFF
TGTGCCATCAGTGAGTCGAGGGGACTAAATGAAAAACTGTTTTTT
>NA|NA|TRBV21-1|TRBJ1-6
CASSKGTADNSPLHF
TGTGCCAGCAGCAAAGGAACAGCAGATAATTCACCCCTCCACTTT
>NA|NA|TRBV29-1|TRBJ1-1
CSASGGRGTEAFF
TGCAGCGCCTCGGGAGGCCGAGGGACTGAAGCTTTCTTT
>NA|few|TRBV12-5|TRBJ1-5
CASGPNQPQHF
TGTGCTAGTGGTCCAAATCAGCCCCAGCATTTT
>NA|NA|TRBV6-5|TRBJ2-7
CASSFTGTLGEQYF
TGTGCCAGCTCCTTTACAGGGACCCTGGGGGAGCAGTACTTC
>NA|NA|TRBV30|TRBJ1-3
CAWDRGNTIYF
TGTGCCTGGGACAGAGGAAACACCATATATTTT
>TRBD1|NA|TRBV27|TRBJ2-7
CASSPLISGQNYEQYF
TGTGCCAGCAGTCCCCTGATTTCGGGACAGAACTACGAGCAGTACTTC
>NA|NA|TRBV30|TRBJ2-3
CAWSPFLGGDTQYF
TGTGCCTGGAGCCCCTTCCTCGGAGGAGATACGCAGTATTTT
>NA|few|TRBV11-2|TRBJ2-7
CASSLDQGSSWQYF
TGTGCCAGCAGCTTAGATCAGGGCAGCTCCTGGCAGTACTTC
>TRBD1|once|TRBV7-2|TRBJ2-3
CASSLGAGGSTDTQYF
TGTGCCAGCAGCTTAGGGGCAGGGGGTAGCACAGATACGCAGTATTTT
>NA|NA|TRBV19|TRBJ1-4
CASSTRARTTNEKLFF
TGTGCCAGTAGTACCCGTGCGAGGACAACTAATGAAAAACTGTTTTTT
>TRBD2|NA|TRBV5-5|TRBJ2-2
CASSISGGASRELFF
TGTGCCAGCAGCATTAGCGGGGGGGCTTCCCGGGAGCTGTTTTTT
>NA|once|TRBV29-1|TRBJ1-4
CSVAGRQNEKLFF
TGCAGCGTGGCGGGACGGCAAAATGAAAAACTGTTTTTT
>NA|NA|TRBV6-5|TRBJ2-7
CASSSSAFHEQYF
TGTGCCAGCAGTTCTTCCGCGTTCCACGAGCAGTACTTC
>NA|few|TRBV28|TRBJ1-5
CASRVQGNQPQHF
TGTGCCAGCAGAGTACAGGGAAATCAGCCCCAGCATTTT
>TRBD2|NA|TRBV30|TRBJ2-5
CAWSALTSGAQETQYF
TGTGCCTGGAGTGCCCTCACTAGCGGGGCCCAAGAGACCCAGTACTTC
>TRBD1|NA|TRBV28|TRBJ1-2
CASFQGARGYTF
TGTGCCAGTTTCCAGGGGGCGCGGGGCTACACCTTC
>TRBD1|NA|TRBV10-1|TRBJ1-5
CASSESGDSSFNQPQHF
TGCGCCAGCAGTGAGTCGGGGGACAGCTCTTTCAATCAGCCCCAGCATTTT
>NA|NA|TRBV11-3|TRBJ1-2
CASSAREGNGYTF
TGTGCCAGCAGCGCGAGGGAGGGAAATGGCTACACCTTC
>NA|NA|TRBV4-3|TRBJ1-6
CASSQGHLNSPLHF
TGCGCCAGCAGCCAAGGTCACCTAAATTCACCCCTCCACTTT
>NA|once|TRBV5-6|TRBJ2-3
CASSLALSRLFTDTQYF
TGTGCCAGCAGCTTGGCCTTATCCCGACTATTCACAGATACGCAGTATTTT
>TRBD1|NA|TRBV14|TRBJ2-2
CASSPRRTGDFAGIGELFF
TGTGCCAGCAGCCCCCGGCGGACAGGGGACTTCGCTGGCATCGGGGAGCTGTTTTTT
>NA|NA|TRBV27|TRBJ1-6
CASSLKGNSPLHF
TGTGCCAGCAGTTTAAAGGGGAATTCACCCCTCCACTTT
>NA|NA|TRBV7-2|TRBJ2-7
CASSSGGSSYEQYF
TGTGCCAGCAGCTCAGGAGGAAGCTCCTACGAGCAGTACTTC
>NA|NA|TRBV27|TRBJ1-1
CASSPRGNTEAFF
TGTGCCAGCAGTCCCCGCGGGAACACTGAAGCTTTCTTT
>TRBD1|NA|TRBV6-5|TRBJ1-6
CASSYSQGASSPLHF
TGTGCCAGCAGTTACTCCCAGGGGGCGAGTTCACCCCTCCACTTT
>NA|NA|TRBV7-9|TRBJ1-1
CASIGGGMAEAFF
TGTGCCAGCATTGGGGGGGGGATGGCTGAAGCTTTCTTT
>NA|once|TRBV5-1|TRBJ1-3
CASSLQTFSGNTIYF
TGCGCCAGCAGCTTACAGACGTTCTCTGGAAACACCATATATTTT
>TRBD1|NA|TRBV9|TRBJ2-4
CASSAPTGRDRNIQYF
TGTGCCAGCAGCGCCCCGACAGGTAGGGACAGGAACATTCAGTACTTC
>TRBD2|once|TRBV7-6|TRBJ2-1
CASSLGGGAPEQFF
TGTGCCAGCAGCTTGGGCGGGGGGGCCCCCGAGCAGTTCTTC
>TRBD1|NA|TRBV7-9|TRBJ2-7
CASSSRDSPYEQYF
TGTGCCAGCAGCTCCCGGGACAGCCCCTACGAGCAGTACTTC
>NA|once|TRBV9|TRBJ2-7
CASSASGRGEQYF
TGTGCCAGCAGCGCCTCAGGGCGTGGCGAGCAGTACTTC
>NA|NA|TRBV23-1|TRBJ1-3
CASSGAGPGGNTIYF
TGCGCCAGCAGTGGGGCCGGTCCTGGCGGAAACACCATATATTTT
>TRBD2|few|TRBV5-4|TRBJ2-7
CASSLGGFYEQYF
TGTGCCAGCAGCCTCGGGGGGTTCTACGAGCAGTACTTC
>NA|few|TRBV6-5|TRBJ1-2
CASSTWSSEGYTF
TGTGCCAGCAGTACGTGGAGTTCGGAAGGCTACACCTTC
>TRBD2|once|TRBV11-2|TRBJ2-1
CASSSQSSGFYNEQFF
TGTGCCAGCAGCTCTCAATCTAGCGGGTTTTACAATGAGCAGTTCTTC
>TRBD1|NA|TRBV7-8|TRBJ2-1
CASSLGWRRTGDEQFF
TGTGCCAGCAGCTTAGGGTGGAGGCGTACAGGGGATGAGCAGTTCTTC
>NA|NA|TRBV7-2|TRBJ1-2
CASSLVVGTYGYTF
TGTGCCAGCAGCTTAGTTGTCGGTACCTATGGCTACACCTTC
>NA|NA|TRBV18|TRBJ1-2
CASSPSQRTANYGYTF
TGTGCCAGCTCACCGTCGCAGCGGACAGCTAACTATGGCTACACCTTC
>TRBD1|NA|TRBV11-2|TRBJ1-3
CASSLDPGQGGGNTIYF
TGTGCCAGCAGCTTAGACCCGGGACAGGGAGGGGGAAACACCATATATTTT
>NA|NA|TRBV5-1|TRBJ1-2
CASSPPLDRYGYTF
TGCGCCAGCAGCCCACCACTAGACCGCTATGGCTACACCTTC
>NA|NA|TRBV10-3|TRBJ2-1
CAISERGLATSYNEQFF
TGTGCCATCAGTGAGAGGGGCCTAGCGACCTCCTACAATGAGCAGTTCTTC
>TRBD2|once|TRBV19|TRBJ2-1
CASSIGAGGANEQFF
TGTGCCAGTAGTATAGGCGCGGGAGGGGCCAATGAGCAGTTCTTC
>NA|NA|TRBV11-2|TRBJ2-1
CASSLGLNEAEQFF
TGTGCCAGCAGCTTAGGGCTAAACGAGGCTGAGCAGTTCTTC
>NA|NA|TRBV4-3|TRBJ1-2
CASSQDIGGNYGYTF
TGCGCCAGCAGCCAAGATATTGGGGGCAACTATGGCTACACCTTC
>NA|NA|TRBV9|TRBJ2-7
CASSSRGSYEQYF
TGTGCCAGCAGCAGCCGCGGGTCCTACGAGCAGTACTTC
>TRBD1|NA|TRBV4-1|TRBJ2-3
CASSRTGVGDTQYF
TGCGCCAGCAGCCGTACAGGGGTGGGCGATACGCAGTATTTT
>NA|NA|TRBV7-2|TRBJ1-5
CASSLGGRNQPQHF
TGTGCCAGCAGCTTAGGGGGGAGGAATCAGCCCCAGCATTTT
>TRBD2|NA|TRBV30|TRBJ2-7
CAWEPRLAGGYEQYF
TGTGCCTGGGAACCCCGACTAGCGGGAGGCTACGAGCAGTACTTC
>TRBD2|NA|TRBV6-4|TRBJ2-1
CASSGAGTSGRREQFF
TGTGCCAGCAGTGGTGCGGGGACTAGCGGGAGGCGGGAGCAGTTCTTC
>TRBD1|once|TRBV28|TRBJ1-1
CASSSRTGLNTEAFF
TGTGCCAGCAGTTCCCGGACAGGTTTGAACACTGAAGCTTTCTTT
>NA|NA|TRBV5-1|TRBJ2-7
CASRDRTSAYEQYF
TGCGCCAGCAGGGATCGGACATCGGCCTACGAGCAGTACTTC
>NA|NA|TRBV5-4|TRBJ2-5
CASSGTRETQYF
TGTGCCAGCAGCGGCACCAGGGAGACCCAGTACTTC
>TRBD2|NA|TRBV7-9|TRBJ2-4
CSSSLTGTSGPDIQYF
TGTTCCAGCAGCCTTACCGGGACTAGCGGCCCCGACATTCAGTACTTC